One sample yielded the 17 T cell receptor beta chains listed below, sequenced in a study of blood T cell repertoires in COVID-19. Measured with immunoSEQ multiplex PCR; TCRdb has only the in-frame clones, and not every one. The sample records around 230,000 clones, approximately 84% being singletons. Material: PBMCs or T cells enriched from blood (not recorded which). The source of these receptors is a man aged 40-49 years who had recovered from COVID-19.

The chain carries TRBV7-6 and TRBJ2-1; D is ambiguous. The length of the CDR3 is 11 residues. Germline CDR1 and CDR2: SGHVS and FNYEAQ. Deletions cut 7 bases from V and 6 bases from J, with 7 bases between. In DNA form, the CDR3 reads TGTGCCAGCAAGGCAGGCAATGAGCAGTTCTTC. This encodes CASKAGNEQFF. Full variable domain (rest looked up from reference TRBV7-6 and TRBJ2-1): GAGVSQSPRYKVTKRGQDVALRCDPISGHVSLYWYRQALGQGPEFLTYFNYEAQQDKSGLPNDRFSAERPEGSISTLTIQRTEQRDSAMYRCASKAGNEQFFGPGTRLTVL.

This clone has a single count. V is TRBV7-9 and J is TRBJ1-1; 7 bases are shared with TRBD1. CDR3 length: 15 amino acids. Trimming removed 3 bases from V and 1 base from J; junction bases left unmatched: 5. Germline V gene data show CDR1 as SEHNR and CDR2 as FQNEAQ (reference sequence). The CDR3 DNA reads TGTGCCAGCAGCTTGTACTCAGGGGGGAACACTGAAGCTTTCTTT. Encoded protein: CASSLYSGGNTEAFF.

V gene TRBV20-1 combines with J gene TRBJ2-1; TRBD2 is a possible D gene (6 bases). Germline lookup yields CDR1 DFQATT and CDR2 SNEGSKA (reference sequence). Trimming took 3 bases from V and 5 from J, leaving 17 bases between them. There are 15 residues in the CDR3. CDR3 amino acids: CSASGLRLGHNEQFF. For the CDR3, the DNA is TGCAGTGCTAGTGGTCTGAGACTAGGGCACAATGAGCAGTTCTTC.

This clone was seen a few times. The V gene is TRBV7-3, the J gene TRBJ1-1, with TRBD1 as a possible D gene (6 bases). CDR3 length equals 16 residues. Germline V CDR1 and CDR2: SGHTA, FQGTGA. Between the trimmed V and J ends, which lost 5 bases and 0 bases, there was a span of 16 bases. The CDR3 sequence is CASSPRAGVLNTEAFF. CDR3 DNA sequence: TGTGCCAGCAGCCCTAGAGCAGGGGTCTTGAACACTGAAGCTTTCTTT. Looking up the rest from reference TRBV7-3 and TRBJ1-1 gives the full variable domain: GAGVSQTPSNKVTEKGKYVELRCDPISGHTALYWYRQSLGQGPEFLIYFQGTGAADDSGLPNDRFFAVRPEGSVSTLKIQRTERGDSAVYLCASSPRAGVLNTEAFFGQGTRLTVV.

The chain recombines TRBV5-1 with TRBJ1-1; TRBD1 agrees at 10 bases. Trimming took 4 bases from V and 1 from J; bases not matched to a gene: 1. The CDR3 has 14 residues. In germline, CDR1 is SGHRS, CDR2 YFSETQ. CDR3 amino acids: CASSGTGANTEAFF. In nucleotides, the CDR3 is TGCGCCAGCAGCGGGACAGGGGCGAACACTGAAGCTTTCTTT.

The chain uses TRBV5-1 and TRBJ2-7; D might be TRBD2 (5 bases). This CDR3 has 12 residues. V lost 10 bases and J 7 bases, leaving 18 bases between the germline ends. The germline V gene has CDR1 SGHRS and CDR2 YFSETQ. Here the CDR3 reads CAGCFGVEEQYF. The CDR3 nucleotides are TGCGCCGGCTGTTTCGGGGTCGAGGAGCAGTACTTC.

The chain carries TRBV30 and TRBJ2-3; D not certain. CDR3 length equals 15 residues. Trimming left V 0 bases short and J 0 bases short, with 10 bases between. Germline lookup yields CDR1 GTSNPN and CDR2 SVGIG (reference sequence). The chain's CDR3 is CAWSVRGTSTDTQYF. The CDR3 DNA is TGTGCCTGGAGTGTTCGCGGAACAAGCACAGATACGCAGTATTTT.

The chain uses TRBV3-1 (or the pseudogene TRBV3-2) and TRBJ1-2, with 10 bases lining up with TRBD1. This CDR3 has 14 residues. Looked up from germline, CDR1 is LGHDT and CDR2 is YNNKEL (reference sequence). The junction had 6 bases not matched to a gene; V was cut back by 4 bases and J by 7 bases. CDR3 bases: TGTGCCAGCAGCCGAGGGACAGGGGCATTTGGCTACACCTTC. Its protein product is CASSRGTGAFGYTF.

In nucleotides, the CDR3 is TGTGCCAGTAGTATCCGGGGGTGGACTGAAGCTTTCTTT. Its translation: CASSIRGWTEAFF. The chain combines TRBV19 with TRBJ1-1; D is perhaps TRBD1 (5 bases). The CDR3 spans 13 residues. The V gene lost 3 bases and the J gene lost 5 bases, with 10 bases spanning the gap. From germline, CDR1 is LNHDA and CDR2 SQIVND (reference sequence).

The chain combines TRBV18 with TRBJ2-7, with TRBD1 matching 7 bases. This CDR3 has 15 residues. J gave up 1 base and V 3 bases, and 6 bases lay outside the gene matches. CDR1 is KGHSH and CDR2 is LQKENI in the germline V gene. DNA for the CDR3: TGTGCCAGCTCACCGTACCGGGACAGTTCCTACGAGCAGTACTTC. Residues: CASSPYRDSSYEQYF.

V is TRBV7-8 and J is TRBJ2-7, with 7 bases identical to TRBD2. There are 15 residues in the CDR3. The trim removed 4 bases at V and 3 bases at J, leaving 9 bases unmatched. In germline, CDR1 is SGHVS, CDR2 FQNEAQ. The CDR3 sequence: CASSSGTGTNYEQYF. Written as DNA, the CDR3 is TGTGCCAGCAGCTCGGGGACCGGGACTAACTACGAGCAGTACTTC.

The genes are TRBV29-1 and TRBJ2-1; 9 bases are a match to TRBD2. Per germline, CDR1 SQVTM and CDR2 ANQGSEA. The CDR3 sequence is 15 residues long. Trimming removed 7 bases from V and 9 bases from J; junction bases left unmatched: 16. The CDR3 nucleotides read TGCAGCGCCTTCGGGCGGAGGACTAGCGTCGTTGAGCAGTTCTTC. Amino acid sequence: CSAFGRRTSVVEQFF.

V gene TRBV6-5 combines with J gene TRBJ1-5, with D possibly TRBD1 on 5 matching bases. The CDR3 is 14 amino acids. Germline V gene data show CDR1 as MNHEY and CDR2 as SVGAGI. V lost 6 bases to trimming and J lost 6 bases, with 15 bases between them. The CDR3 nucleotides read TGTGCCAGCAGCCAGACAGTTCGCGGTCAGCCCCAGCATTTT. This codes for CASSQTVRGQPQHF.

The gene calls are TRBV9 and TRBJ2-1; 7 positions agree with TRBD1. The trim removed 4 bases at V and 1 base at J, leaving 5 bases unmatched. The CDR3 contains 15 residues. CDR1 and CDR2 (germline): SGDLS, YYNGEE. The CDR3, as DNA: TGTGCCAGCAGCCCCAGGGGGTTTTCCTACAATGAGCAGTTCTTC. Translation gives CASSPRGFSYNEQFF.

The chain recombines TRBV24-1 with TRBJ2-5; D gene ambiguous. The V and J ends lost 4 bases and 2 bases respectively, with 10 bases between them. Germline CDR1 KGHDR, CDR2 SFDVKD. The CDR3 loop spans 14 amino acids. The CDR3 DNA reads TGTGCCACCAGTGACCCCGGTGCTCAAGAGACCCAGTACTTC. This translates into CATSDPGAQETQYF.

The chain carries TRBV5-4 and TRBJ1-2, with 8 bases aligning to TRBD1. The J segment lost 1 base and the V segment lost 4 bases, leaving 3 bases of the junction unmatched. Germline V gene data show CDR1 as SGHNT and CDR2 as YYREEE (reference sequence). CDR3 size: 14 residues. Written as DNA, the CDR3 is TGTGCCAGCAGCCCGGACAGGGTTAACTATGGCTACACCTTC. Its protein is CASSPDRVNYGYTF.

This chain links TRBV3-1 (or the pseudogene TRBV3-2) with TRBJ2-5; 7 nucleotides align to TRBD2. The CDR3 extends over 14 amino acids. Germline trimming cut 5 bases from V and 4 bases from J; bases unmatched to any gene: 7. CDR1 LGHDT and CDR2 YNNKEL come from the germline V gene (reference sequence). This chain's CDR3 is CASSVAGGGETQYF. CDR3 nucleotide sequence: TGTGCCAGCAGCGTAGCGGGTGGAGGAGAGACCCAGTACTTC.